Listed below are T cell receptor beta chains from one sample, sequenced in a study of blood T cell repertoires in COVID-19. Measured with immunoSEQ multiplex PCR; TCRdb has only the in-frame clones, and not every one. The sample shows some 350,000 clones, over 75% of them seen only once. Sequenced: PBMCs or T cells enriched from blood (not recorded which). The receptors stem from a young man who had recovered from COVID-19. Both conserved end residues are part of each CDR3. Each record gives: clone size, D gene, V gene, J gene, CDR3 DNA, CDR3 protein. D genes are given only for firm matches. Size is stated for part of the rows, as once, few or many counts, or as a class when the clone is expanded.

abundance: .; d_gene: TRBD2; v_gene: TRBV5-1; j_gene: TRBJ2-7; CDR3nt: TGCGCCAGCAGCTTGGATGCGGGGGGCTACGAGCAGTACTTC; CDR3aa: CASSLDAGGYEQYF
abundance: .; d_gene: TRBD1; v_gene: TRBV6-5; j_gene: TRBJ1-6; CDR3nt: TGTGCCAGCAGTTACCGGACAGGGAGGGGGAATTCACCCCTCCACTTT; CDR3aa: CASSYRTGRGNSPLHF
abundance: .; d_gene: .; v_gene: TRBV19; j_gene: TRBJ2-1; CDR3nt: TGTGCCAGTAGTATCCAAGGGGGAAAGGAAGAGCAGTTCTTC; CDR3aa: CASSIQGGKEEQFF
abundance: once; d_gene: TRBD1; v_gene: TRBV28; j_gene: TRBJ1-6; CDR3nt: TGTGCCAGCAGTTTCGGGACAGGGCGTTTCGGCGACACTCAACCCCTCCACTTT; CDR3aa: CASSFGTGRFGDTQPLHF
abundance: .; d_gene: .; v_gene: TRBV6-2/TRBV6-3; j_gene: TRBJ2-7; CDR3nt: TGTGCCAGCAGTCTGACTAGAAGCGAGCAGTACTTC; CDR3aa: CASSLTRSEQYF
abundance: .; d_gene: .; v_gene: TRBV9; j_gene: TRBJ2-7; CDR3nt: TGTGCCAGCAGCAGGGAGTCGTCCTACGAGCAGTACTTC; CDR3aa: CASSRESSYEQYF
abundance: .; d_gene: TRBD1; v_gene: TRBV28; j_gene: TRBJ2-7; CDR3nt: TGTGCCAGCAGTCTGTCAGGGGGCGAGCAGTACTTC; CDR3aa: CASSLSGGEQYF
abundance: .; d_gene: .; v_gene: TRBV3-1/TRBV3-2; j_gene: TRBJ1-2; CDR3nt: TGTGCCAGCAGCCAAGATGGGCCTCATGGCTACACCTTC; CDR3aa: CASSQDGPHGYTF
abundance: .; d_gene: TRBD2; v_gene: TRBV5-1; j_gene: TRBJ2-3; CDR3nt: TGCGCCAGCAGCTCGAAGCGGGAGGGTGCAGATACGCAGTATTTT; CDR3aa: CASSSKREGADTQYF
abundance: .; d_gene: TRBD2; v_gene: TRBV28; j_gene: TRBJ2-4; CDR3nt: TGTGCCAGCAGCAAGAGGAGCGGGAGGAACATTCAGTACTTC; CDR3aa: CASSKRSGRNIQYF
abundance: .; d_gene: TRBD1; v_gene: TRBV5-1; j_gene: TRBJ1-5; CDR3nt: TGCGCCAGCAGCTTGTTGGGACAGAGCAATCAGCCCCAGCATTTT; CDR3aa: CASSLLGQSNQPQHF
abundance: .; d_gene: .; v_gene: TRBV7-6; j_gene: TRBJ1-5; CDR3nt: TGTGCCAGCAGCCCGTCCCAGGATCAGCCCCAGCATTTT; CDR3aa: CASSPSQDQPQHF
abundance: .; d_gene: .; v_gene: TRBV12-3/TRBV12-4; j_gene: TRBJ2-2; CDR3nt: TGTGCCAGCAGTTTACAAACGGGAGCCGTGCTGTTTTTT; CDR3aa: CASSLQTGAVLFF
abundance: .; d_gene: .; v_gene: TRBV28; j_gene: TRBJ1-1; CDR3nt: TGTGCCAGCAGTTTGGAGGGAAGGACTGAAGCTTTCTTT; CDR3aa: CASSLEGRTEAFF
abundance: .; d_gene: .; v_gene: TRBV15; j_gene: TRBJ1-1; CDR3nt: TGTGCCACCAGCAGAGCAGAACAGGGTAACACTGAAGCTTTCTTT; CDR3aa: CATSRAEQGNTEAFF
abundance: .; d_gene: TRBD1; v_gene: TRBV28; j_gene: TRBJ2-7; CDR3nt: TGTGCCAGCAGGACCGACAGGGGAAAGGATAACGAGCAGTACTTC; CDR3aa: CASRTDRGKDNEQYF
abundance: .; d_gene: .; v_gene: TRBV29-1; j_gene: TRBJ2-7; CDR3nt: TGCAGCGTTGTATGGCGGGAAGGCGCCTACGAGCAGTACTTC; CDR3aa: CSVVWREGAYEQYF
abundance: once; d_gene: .; v_gene: TRBV28; j_gene: TRBJ1-2; CDR3nt: TGTGCCAGCAGTTTGAGGGAGTATGGCTACACCTTC; CDR3aa: CASSLREYGYTF